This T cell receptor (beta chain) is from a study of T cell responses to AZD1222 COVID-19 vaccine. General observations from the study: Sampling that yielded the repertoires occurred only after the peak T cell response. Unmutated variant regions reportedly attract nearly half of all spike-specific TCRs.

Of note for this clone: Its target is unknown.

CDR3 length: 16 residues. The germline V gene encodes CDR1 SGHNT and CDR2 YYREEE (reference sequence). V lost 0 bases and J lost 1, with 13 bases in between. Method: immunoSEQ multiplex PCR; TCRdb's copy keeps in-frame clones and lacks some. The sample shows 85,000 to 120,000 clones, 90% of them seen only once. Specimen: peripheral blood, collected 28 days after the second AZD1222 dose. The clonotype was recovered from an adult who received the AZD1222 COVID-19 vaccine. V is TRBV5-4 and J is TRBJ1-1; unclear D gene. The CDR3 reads CASSLGSWGANTEAFF. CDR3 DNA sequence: TGTGCCAGCAGCTTGGGGAGCTGGGGTGCGAACACTGAAGCTTTCTTT.